The present T cell receptor (beta chain) was sequenced within a study of shared clonotypes between healthy human individuals. Study at large: The donors, a couple of women and a few men, were aged 18 to 49.

CD8 cells regarded as naive lacked CD45RO, were positively chosen for CCR7, and omitted terminally differentiated effector memory CD45RA+ cells. Regarding this clone: Its target is unknown.

Produced via immunoSEQ multiplex PCR; TCRdb's table is partial and in-frame only. The sample includes approximately 2,000,000 clones, just over 90% of them seen just once. V lost 1 base to trimming and J lost 1 base, with 11 bases between them. Germline-derived CDR1 and CDR2 are KGHSH and LQKENI. CDR3 length equals 16 residues. Study-wide points: Unshared clonotypes carried lower generation probabilities than those common to all four donors. Across subsets, estimated richness was generally greater for naive than for memory populations.

Sequencing was performed on naive CD8+ T cells from PBMCs. The TCR was taken from a man between 18 and 29 years old in good health. Some clones in this sample may be carry-over from other donors' samples. The chain uses TRBV18 and TRBJ2-1, with D perhaps TRBD2 (5 bases). CDR3 nucleotides: TGTGCCAGCTCACCACTTGGAGGAGTTTCCTACAATGAGCAGTTCTTC. This codes for CASSPLGGVSYNEQFF.